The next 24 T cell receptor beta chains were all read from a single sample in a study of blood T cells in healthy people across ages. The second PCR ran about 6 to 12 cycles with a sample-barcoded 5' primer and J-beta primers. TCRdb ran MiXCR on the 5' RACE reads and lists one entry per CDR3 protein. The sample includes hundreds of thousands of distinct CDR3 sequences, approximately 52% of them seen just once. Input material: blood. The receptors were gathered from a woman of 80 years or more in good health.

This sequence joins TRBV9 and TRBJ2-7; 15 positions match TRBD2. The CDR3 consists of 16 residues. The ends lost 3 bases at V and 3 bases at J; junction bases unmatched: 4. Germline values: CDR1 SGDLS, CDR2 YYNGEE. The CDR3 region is CASSEGLAGGLYEQYF. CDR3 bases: TGTGCCAGCAGCGAAGGACTAGCGGGGGGGCTCTACGAGCAGTACTTC. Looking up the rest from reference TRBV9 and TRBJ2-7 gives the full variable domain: DSGVTQTPKHLITATGQRVTLRCSPRSGDLSVYWYQQSLDQGLQFLIQYYNGEERAKGNILERFSAQQFPDLHSELNLSSLELGDSALYFCASSEGLAGGLYEQYFGPGTRLTVT.

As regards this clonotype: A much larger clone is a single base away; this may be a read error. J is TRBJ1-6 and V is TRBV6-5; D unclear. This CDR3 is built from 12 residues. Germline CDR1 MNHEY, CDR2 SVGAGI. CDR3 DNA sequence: TGTGCCAGCAGTTTCGTTGGATCACCCCCCCACTTT. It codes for CASSFVGSPPHF.

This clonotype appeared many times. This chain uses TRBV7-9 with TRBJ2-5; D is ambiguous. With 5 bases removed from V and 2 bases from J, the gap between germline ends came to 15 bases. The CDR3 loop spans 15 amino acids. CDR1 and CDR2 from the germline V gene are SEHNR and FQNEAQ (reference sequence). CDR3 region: CASSPIDTVQETQYF. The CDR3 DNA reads TGTGCCAGCAGCCCCATCGACACGGTACAAGAGACCCAGTACTTC.

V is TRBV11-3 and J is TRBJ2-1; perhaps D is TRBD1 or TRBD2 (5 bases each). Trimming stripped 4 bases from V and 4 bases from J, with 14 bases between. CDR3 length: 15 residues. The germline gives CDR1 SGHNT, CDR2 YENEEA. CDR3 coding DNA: TGTGCCAGCAGCTATTCCGGGACCCAATACAATGAGCAGTTCTTC. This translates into CASSYSGTQYNEQFF.

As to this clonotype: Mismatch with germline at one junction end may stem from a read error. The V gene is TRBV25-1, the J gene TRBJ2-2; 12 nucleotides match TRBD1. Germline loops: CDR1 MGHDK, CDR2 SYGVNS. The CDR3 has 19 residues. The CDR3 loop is CASSGDRDRGRLFTGKLFF. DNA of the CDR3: TGTGCCAGCAGTGGGGACCGGGACAGGGGGCGCCTTTTCACCGGGAAGCTGTTTTTT.

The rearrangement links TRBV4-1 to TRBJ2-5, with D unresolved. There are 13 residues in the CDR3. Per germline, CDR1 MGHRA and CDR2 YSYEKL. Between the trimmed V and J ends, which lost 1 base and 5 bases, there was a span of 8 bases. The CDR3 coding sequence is TGCGCCAGCAGCCAAGTTCCGAAGGAGACCCAGTACTTC. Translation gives CASSQVPKETQYF.

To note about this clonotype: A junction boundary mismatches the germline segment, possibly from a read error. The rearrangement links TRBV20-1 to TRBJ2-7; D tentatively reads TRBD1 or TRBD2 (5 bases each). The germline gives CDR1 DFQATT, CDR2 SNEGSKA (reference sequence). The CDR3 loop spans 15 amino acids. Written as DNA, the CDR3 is TGCAGTGCCCCGGGATGGGGGATCGCCTACAATGAGCGGTACTTC. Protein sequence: CSAPGWGIAYNERYF.

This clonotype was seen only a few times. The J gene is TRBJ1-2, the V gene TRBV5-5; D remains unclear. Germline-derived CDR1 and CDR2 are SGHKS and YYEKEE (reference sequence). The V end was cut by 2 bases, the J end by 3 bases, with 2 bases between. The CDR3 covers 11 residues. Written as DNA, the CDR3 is TGTGCCAGCAGCTTTGACTATGGCTACACCTTC. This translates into CASSFDYGYTF.

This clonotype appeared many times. The CDR3 sequence is CSVGGEAGSEQFF. The DNA of the CDR3 is TGCAGCGTGGGAGGCGAGGCTGGGAGTGAGCAGTTCTTC. V usage is TRBV29-1 and J usage is TRBJ2-1; possibly TRBD2 for D (6 bases). This CDR3 is 13 amino acids long. The germline V gene has CDR1 SQVTM and CDR2 ANQGSEA. V was cut by 6 bases and J by 9 bases, with 18 bases left in between.

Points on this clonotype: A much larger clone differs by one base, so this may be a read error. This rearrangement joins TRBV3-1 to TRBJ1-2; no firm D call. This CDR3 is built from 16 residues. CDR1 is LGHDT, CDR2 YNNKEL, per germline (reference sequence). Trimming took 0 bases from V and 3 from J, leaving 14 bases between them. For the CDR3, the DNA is TGTGCCAGCAGCCAAGATGTCCGGGCGACGCACTATGGCTACACCTTC. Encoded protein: CASSQDVRATHYGYTF. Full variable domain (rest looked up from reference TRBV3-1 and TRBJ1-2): DTAVSQTPKYLVTQMGNDKSIKCEQNLGHDTMYWYKQDSKKFLKIMFSYNNKELIINETVPNRFSPKSPDKAHLNLHINSLELGDSAVYFCASSQDVRATHYGYTFGSGTRLTVV.

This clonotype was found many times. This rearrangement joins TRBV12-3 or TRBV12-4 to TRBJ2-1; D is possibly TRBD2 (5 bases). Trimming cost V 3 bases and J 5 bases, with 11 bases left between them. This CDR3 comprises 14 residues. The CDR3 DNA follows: TGTGCCAGCAGTTTTGGCGGGTTCAACAATGAGCAGTTCTTC. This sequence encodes CASSFGGFNNEQFF.

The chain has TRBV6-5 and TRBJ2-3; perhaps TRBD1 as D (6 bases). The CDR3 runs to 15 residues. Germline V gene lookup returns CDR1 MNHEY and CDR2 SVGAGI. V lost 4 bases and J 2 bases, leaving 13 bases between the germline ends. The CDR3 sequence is CASSLQGPLTDTQYF. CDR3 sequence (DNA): TGTGCCAGCAGTTTGCAGGGGCCCCTCACAGATACGCAGTATTTT.

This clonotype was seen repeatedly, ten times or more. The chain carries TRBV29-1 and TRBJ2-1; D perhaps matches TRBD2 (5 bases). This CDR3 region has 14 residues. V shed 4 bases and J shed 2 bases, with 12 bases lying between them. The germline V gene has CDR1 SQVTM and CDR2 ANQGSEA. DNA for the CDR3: TGCAGCGTTGTTTTAGAGGGAACCTACAATGAGCAGTTCTTC. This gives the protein CSVVLEGTYNEQFF.

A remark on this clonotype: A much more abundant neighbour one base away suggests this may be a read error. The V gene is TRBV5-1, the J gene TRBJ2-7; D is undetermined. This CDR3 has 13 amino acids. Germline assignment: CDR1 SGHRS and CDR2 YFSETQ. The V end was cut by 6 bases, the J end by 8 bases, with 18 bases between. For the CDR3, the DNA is TGCGCCAGCACCCCTGATAGCAGGCCCAAGCAGTACTTC. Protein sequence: CASTPDSRPKQYF.

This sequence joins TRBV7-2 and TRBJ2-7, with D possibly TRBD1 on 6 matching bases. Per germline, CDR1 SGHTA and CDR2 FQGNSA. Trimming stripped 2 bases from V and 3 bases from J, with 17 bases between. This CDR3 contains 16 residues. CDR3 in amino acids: CASSLSRAGAIYEQYF. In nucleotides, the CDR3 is TGTGCCAGCAGCTTATCCCGCGCAGGGGCTATCTACGAGCAGTACTTC.

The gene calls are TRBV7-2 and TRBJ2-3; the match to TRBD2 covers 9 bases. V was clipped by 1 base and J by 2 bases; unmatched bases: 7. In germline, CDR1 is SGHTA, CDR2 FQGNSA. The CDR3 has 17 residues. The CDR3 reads CASSLGNSGRFTDTQYF. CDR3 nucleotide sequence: TGTGCCAGCAGCTTAGGAAATAGCGGGAGATTCACAGATACGCAGTATTTT. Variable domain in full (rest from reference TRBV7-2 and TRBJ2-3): GAGVSQSPSNKVTEKGKDVELRCDPISGHTALYWYRQSLGQGLEFLIYFQGNSAPDKSGLPSDRFSAERTGGSVSTLTIQRTQQEDSAVYLCASSLGNSGRFTDTQYFGPGTRLTVL.

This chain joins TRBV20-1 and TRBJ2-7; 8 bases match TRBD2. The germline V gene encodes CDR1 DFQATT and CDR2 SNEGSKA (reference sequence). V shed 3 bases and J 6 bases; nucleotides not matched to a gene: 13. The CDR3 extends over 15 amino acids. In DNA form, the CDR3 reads TGCAGTGCTAGTATAACGGGAGGGCCGGCTTCCGAGCAGTACTTC. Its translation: CSASITGGPASEQYF.

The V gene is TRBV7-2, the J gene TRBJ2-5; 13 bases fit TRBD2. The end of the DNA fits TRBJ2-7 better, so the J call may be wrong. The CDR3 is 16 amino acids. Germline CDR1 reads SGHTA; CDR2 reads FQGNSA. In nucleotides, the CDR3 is TGTGCCAGCAGCTTACGGGGGACTAGCGGGAAGGGCGAGCAGTACTTC. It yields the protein CASSLRGTSGKGEQYF.

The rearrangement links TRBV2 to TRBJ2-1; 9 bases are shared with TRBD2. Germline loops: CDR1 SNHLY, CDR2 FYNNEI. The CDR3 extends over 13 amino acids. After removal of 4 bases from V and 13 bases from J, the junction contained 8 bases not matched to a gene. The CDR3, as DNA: TGTGCCAGCAGTGGCGCGGGGGGGCCGAAACAGTTCTTC. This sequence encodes CASSGAGGPKQFF.

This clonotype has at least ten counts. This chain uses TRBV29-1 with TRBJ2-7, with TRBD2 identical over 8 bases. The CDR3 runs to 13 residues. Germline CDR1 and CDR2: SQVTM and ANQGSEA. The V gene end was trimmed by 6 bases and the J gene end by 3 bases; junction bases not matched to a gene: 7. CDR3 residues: CSVREGPFYEQYF. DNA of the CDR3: TGCAGCGTCCGGGAGGGACCTTTCTACGAGCAGTACTTC.

The CDR3 reads CASSLGQVAETQYF. In DNA, the CDR3 is TGCGCCAGCAGCTTGGGACAGGTTGCAGAGACCCAGTACTTC. The gene calls are TRBV5-1 and TRBJ2-5, with a weak D call TRBD1 (6 bases). CDR1 is SGHRS and CDR2 is YFSETQ in the germline V gene. CDR3 size: 14 residues. V lost 0 bases, J lost 4 bases, and 10 bases lay in between.

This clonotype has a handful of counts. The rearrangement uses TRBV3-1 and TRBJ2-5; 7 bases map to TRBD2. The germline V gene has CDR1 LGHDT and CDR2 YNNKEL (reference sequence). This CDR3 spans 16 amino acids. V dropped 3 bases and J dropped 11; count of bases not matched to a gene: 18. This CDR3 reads CASSQSAGYAYNEQYF. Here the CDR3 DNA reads TGTGCCAGCAGCCAGTCAGCGGGGTACGCCTACAATGAGCAGTACTTC.

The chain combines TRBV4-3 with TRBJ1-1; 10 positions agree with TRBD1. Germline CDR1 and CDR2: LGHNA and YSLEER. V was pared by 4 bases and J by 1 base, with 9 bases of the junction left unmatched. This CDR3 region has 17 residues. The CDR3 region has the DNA TGCGCCAGCAGCCTATTGACAGGGGGCAGTAGGAACACTGAAGCTTTCTTT. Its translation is CASSLLTGGSRNTEAFF.

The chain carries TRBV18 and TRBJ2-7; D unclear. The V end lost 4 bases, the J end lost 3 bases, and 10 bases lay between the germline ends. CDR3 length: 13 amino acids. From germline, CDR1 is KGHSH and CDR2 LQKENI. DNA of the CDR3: TGTGCCAGCTCACTAAAGATCTTCTACGAGCAGTACTTC. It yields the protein CASSLKIFYEQYF.